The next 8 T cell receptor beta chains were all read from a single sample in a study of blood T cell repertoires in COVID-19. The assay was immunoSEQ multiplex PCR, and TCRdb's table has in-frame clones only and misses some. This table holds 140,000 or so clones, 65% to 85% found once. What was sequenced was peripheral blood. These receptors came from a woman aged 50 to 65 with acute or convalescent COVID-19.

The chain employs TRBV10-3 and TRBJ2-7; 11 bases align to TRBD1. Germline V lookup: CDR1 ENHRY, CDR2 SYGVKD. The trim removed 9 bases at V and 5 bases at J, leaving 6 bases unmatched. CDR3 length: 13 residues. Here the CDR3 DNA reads TGTGCCATAGGGGACAGGGGGAGTGACGAGCAGTACTTC. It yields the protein CAIGDRGSDEQYF.

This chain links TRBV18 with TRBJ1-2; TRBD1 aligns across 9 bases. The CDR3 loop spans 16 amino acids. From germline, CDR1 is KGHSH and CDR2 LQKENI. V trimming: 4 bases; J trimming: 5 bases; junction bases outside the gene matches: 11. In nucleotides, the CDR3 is TGTGCCAGCTCACGACAGGGACAGGGTGAGGCATATGGCTACACCTTC. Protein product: CASSRQGQGEAYGYTF.

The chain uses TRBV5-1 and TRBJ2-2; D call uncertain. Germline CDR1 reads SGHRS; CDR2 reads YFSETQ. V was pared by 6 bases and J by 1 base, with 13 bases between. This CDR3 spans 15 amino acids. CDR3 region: CASNSHPLNTGELFF. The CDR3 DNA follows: TGCGCCAGCAACTCCCACCCTCTGAACACCGGGGAGCTGTTTTTT.

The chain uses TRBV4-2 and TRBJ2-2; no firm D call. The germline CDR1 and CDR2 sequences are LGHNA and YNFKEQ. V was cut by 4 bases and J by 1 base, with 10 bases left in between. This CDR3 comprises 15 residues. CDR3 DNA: TGTGCCAGCAGCCGCGGAGACGAGAACACCGGGGAGCTGTTTTTT. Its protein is CASSRGDENTGELFF.

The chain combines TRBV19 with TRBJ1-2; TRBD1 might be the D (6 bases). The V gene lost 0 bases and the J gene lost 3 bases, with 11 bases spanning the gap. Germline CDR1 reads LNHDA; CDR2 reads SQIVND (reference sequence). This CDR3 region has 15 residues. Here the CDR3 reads CASSIEAGDDYGYTF. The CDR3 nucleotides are TGTGCCAGTAGTATAGAAGCAGGGGATGACTATGGCTACACCTTC.

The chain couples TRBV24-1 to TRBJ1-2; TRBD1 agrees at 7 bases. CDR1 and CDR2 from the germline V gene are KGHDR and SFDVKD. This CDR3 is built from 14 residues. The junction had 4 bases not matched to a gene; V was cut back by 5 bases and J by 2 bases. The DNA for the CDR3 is TGTGCCACCAGTGCTTGGGACAGCAACTATGGCTACACCTTC. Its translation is CATSAWDSNYGYTF.

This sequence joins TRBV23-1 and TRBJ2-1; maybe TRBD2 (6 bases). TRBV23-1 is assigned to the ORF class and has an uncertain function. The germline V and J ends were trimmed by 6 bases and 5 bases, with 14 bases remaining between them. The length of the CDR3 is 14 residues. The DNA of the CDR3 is TGCGCCAGCAGGGGGGGTGAAGTGGACAATGAGCAGTTCTTC. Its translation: CASRGGEVDNEQFF.

CDR3 region: CASSNQGEDYGYTF. The CDR3 nucleotides read TGTGCCAGCAGCAACCAGGGGGAGGACTATGGCTACACCTTC. This chain joins TRBV13 and TRBJ1-2; 7 positions agree with TRBD1. Germline-derived CDR1 and CDR2 are PRHDT and FYEKMQ (reference sequence). This CDR3 region has 14 residues. V lost 5 bases and J lost 3; bases outside the gene matches: 6.